These 21 T cell receptor beta chains share one sample of origin, sequenced in a study of control samples from healthy donors and cancer patients (dated by TCRdb to 2018 to 2021). The library came from the immunoSEQ multiplex PCR assay. As stored in TCRdb, this immuneACCESS dataset retains in-frame rearrangements with V and J assigned. A fraction of the clones does not appear; measured against another copy, unresolved V genes explain less than half of the discrepancy, and the remainder lacks a known reason. The sample table holds tens of thousands of clones, of which approximately 84% were seen once. 2.9% of the sample rests with the top ten. Sequenced input: PBMCs. These receptors originate from a woman between 50 and 59 years old with lung cancer.

The chain carries TRBV18 and TRBJ1-2; D is unclear. V was cut by 5 bases and J by 1 base, with 8 bases left in between. This CDR3 region has 13 residues. The V gene's germline CDR1 is KGHSH and CDR2 LQKENI. This CDR3 reads CASSYEVNYGYTF. The CDR3 DNA follows: TGTGCCAGCTCATATGAAGTTAACTATGGCTACACCTTC.

This clone was counted a few times. The CDR3 region is CASSQYVNQPQHF. The CDR3 DNA sequence: TGTGCCAGCAGCCAATACGTCAATCAGCCCCAGCATTTT. The chain uses TRBV3-1 (or the pseudogene TRBV3-2) and TRBJ1-5; D unclear. Germline V gene data show CDR1 as LGHDT and CDR2 as YNNKEL (reference sequence). This CDR3 comprises 13 residues. V was cut by 2 bases and J by 3 bases, with 5 bases left in between.

The chain links TRBV5-1 to TRBJ2-1, with unresolved D. CDR1 and CDR2 from the germline V gene are SGHRS and YFSETQ. Between the trimmed V and J ends, which lost 6 bases and 8 bases, there was a span of 6 bases. The CDR3 length is 10 residues. The CDR3 DNA is TGCGCCAGCAACATAGATGAGCAGTTCTTC. This translates into CASNIDEQFF.

The V call is TRBV29-1, the J call TRBJ1-1; D is uncertain. Trimming left V 2 bases short and J 5 bases short, with 12 bases between. The germline CDR1 and CDR2 sequences are SQVTM and ANQGSEA. CDR3 length: 13 residues. The CDR3 reads CSVEQLARTEAFF. CDR3 DNA sequence: TGCAGCGTTGAACAATTGGCGAGGACTGAAGCTTTCTTT. The full variable domain, rest sourced from reference TRBV29-1 and TRBJ1-1, is SAVISQKPSRDICQRGTSLTIQCQVDSQVTMMFWYRQQPGQSLTLIATANQGSEATYESGFVIDKFPISRPNLTFSTLTVSNMSPEDSSIYLCSVEQLARTEAFFGQGTRLTVV.

The rearrangement joins TRBV6-6 to TRBJ1-3; possibly TRBD1 for D (6 bases). The germline V gene encodes CDR1 MNHNY and CDR2 SVGAGI (reference sequence). This CDR3 is 16 amino acids long. Between the trimmed V and J ends, which lost 6 bases and 0 bases, there was a span of 15 bases. Here the CDR3 DNA reads TGTGCCAGCAGCTCTGCACAGGGAGGCTCTGGAAACACCATATATTTT. Amino acid sequence: CASSSAQGGSGNTIYF.

The chain uses TRBV5-3 and TRBJ2-7; 15 positions agree with TRBD2. TRBV5-3 is labeled an ORF, and its function is uncertain. V lost 4 bases to trimming and J lost 2 bases; unmatched junction nucleotides: 1. The CDR3 is 15 residues long. The CDR3 is CARSGTSGGPYEQYF. The DNA of the CDR3 is TGTGCCAGAAGCGGGACTAGCGGGGGGCCCTACGAGCAGTACTTC.

The J gene is TRBJ2-7, the V gene TRBV10-3; D is perhaps TRBD1 (6 bases). Germline CDR1 ENHRY, CDR2 SYGVKD. The V gene lost 3 bases and the J gene lost 3 bases, with 15 bases spanning the gap. This CDR3 comprises 15 residues. The CDR3 DNA is TGTGCCATCAGTGACGTTGACAGGTCAATCTACGAGCAGTACTTC. Protein product: CAISDVDRSIYEQYF.

V usage is TRBV9 and J usage is TRBJ2-1; possibly TRBD2 for D (5 bases). This CDR3 contains 16 residues. Trimming removed 2 bases from V and 0 bases from J, with 12 bases in between. Per germline, CDR1 SGDLS and CDR2 YYNGEE. The CDR3 reads CASSVDIASSYNEQFF. The DNA of the CDR3 is TGTGCCAGCAGCGTCGATATAGCGAGCTCCTACAATGAGCAGTTCTTC.

This chain uses TRBV5-4 with TRBJ1-2; 10 bases are a match to TRBD1. Germline trimming cut 4 bases from V and 0 bases from J; bases unmatched to any gene: 9. Per germline, CDR1 SGHNT and CDR2 YYREEE (reference sequence). The CDR3 runs to 17 residues. CDR3 sequence: CASSRTGGYFPNYGYTF. CDR3 in DNA: TGTGCCAGCAGCAGGACAGGGGGTTATTTCCCTAACTATGGCTACACCTTC.

V gene TRBV7-9 combines with J gene TRBJ2-7, with 7 nucleotides matching TRBD1. CDR1 is SEHNR, CDR2 FQNEAQ, per germline (reference sequence). This CDR3 has 13 residues. Losses at the gene ends were 5 bases for V and 5 bases for J; bases not matched to a gene: 6. In nucleotides, the CDR3 is TGTGCCAGCAGCCACTCACAGGGGAACGAGCAGTACTTC. Residues: CASSHSQGNEQYF. The full variable domain, in which reference TRBV7-9 and TRBJ2-7 provide the parts outside the CDR3, is DTGVSQNPRHKITKRGQNVTFRCDPISEHNRLYWYRQTLGQGPEFLTYFQNEAQLEKSRLLSDRFSAERPKGSFSTLEIQRTEQGDSAMYLCASSHSQGNEQYFGPGTRLTVT.

The rearrangement links TRBV12-5 to TRBJ1-4; 10 bases align to TRBD1. CDR1 and CDR2 from the germline V gene are LGHNT and FRNRAP. The trim removed 6 bases at V and 8 bases at J, leaving 9 bases unmatched. The CDR3 runs to 15 residues. Here the CDR3 reads CASGRRQGASEKLFF. CDR3 nucleotides: TGTGCTAGTGGACGGCGACAGGGGGCTAGCGAAAAACTGTTTTTT.

This clone was picked up one time. The chain couples TRBV5-1 to TRBJ2-6, with D hard to call. Per the germline V gene, CDR1 is SGHRS and CDR2 is YFSETQ. The ends were cut back, 5 bases at V and 2 bases at J, with 11 bases in the middle. The CDR3 is 15 amino acids. In nucleotides, the CDR3 is TGCGCCAGCAGTGAAGAACACACTGGGGCCAACGTCCTGACTTTC. Protein product: CASSEEHTGANVLTF.

Here the CDR3 DNA reads TGTGCCAGCAGCTTCATCGGGCCTTCAACTAATGAAAAACTGTTTTTT. It is translated as CASSFIGPSTNEKLFF. The chain carries TRBV11-3 and TRBJ1-4; D is unresolved. Germline values: CDR1 SGHNT, CDR2 YENEEA. The CDR3 contains 16 residues. Trimming took off 3 bases at V and 0 bases at J, with 11 bases between the two ends.

This sequence joins TRBV7-9 and TRBJ1-1; TRBD1 matches at 7 bases. The CDR3 contains 13 residues. V trimming: 5 bases; J trimming: 6 bases; junction bases outside the gene matches: 6. Germline CDR1 and CDR2: SEHNR and FQNEAQ (reference sequence). As DNA, the CDR3 is TGTGCCAGCAGCCTGACAGGGTCCCCTGAAGCTTTCTTT. Translation: CASSLTGSPEAFF. Together with reference TRBV7-9 and TRBJ1-1, the CDR3 gives the full variable domain: DTGVSQNPRHKITKRGQNVTFRCDPISEHNRLYWYRQTLGQGPEFLTYFQNEAQLEKSRLLSDRFSAERPKGSFSTLEIQRTEQGDSAMYLCASSLTGSPEAFFGQGTRLTVV.

This CDR3 is CAISDVQDYGYTF. The DNA of the CDR3 is TGTGCCATCAGTGATGTCCAAGACTATGGCTACACCTTC. The chain uses TRBV10-3 and TRBJ1-2; D is unresolved. Between the trimmed V and J ends, which lost 3 bases and 3 bases, there was a span of 8 bases. The length of the CDR3 is 13 residues. Germline V lookup: CDR1 ENHRY, CDR2 SYGVKD.

A few counts support this clone. This sequence joins TRBV4-2 and TRBJ1-2, with D uncertain. The germline V gene encodes CDR1 LGHNA and CDR2 YNFKEQ. The length of the CDR3 is 15 residues. V was cut by 0 bases and J by 4 bases, with 12 bases left in between. The CDR3 DNA sequence: TGTGCCAGCAGCCAAGATTTTTCAGGAGTCTATGGCTACACCTTC. This encodes CASSQDFSGVYGYTF.

V gene TRBV19 combines with J gene TRBJ1-1; D gene ambiguous. Germline CDR1 LNHDA, CDR2 SQIVND (reference sequence). CDR3 size: 15 residues. V was clipped by 0 bases and J by 5 bases, with 13 bases between them. The CDR3 protein is CASSIDPHPETEAFF. The DNA for the CDR3 is TGTGCCAGTAGTATAGATCCCCACCCCGAAACTGAAGCTTTCTTT.

This chain connects TRBV15 to TRBJ1-1, with no clear D. This CDR3 has 17 residues. Trimming removed 4 bases from V and 2 bases from J, with 20 bases in between. The germline V gene has CDR1 LNHNV and CDR2 YYDKDF (reference sequence). The CDR3 spells CATSIGPEGTFNTEAFF. Here the CDR3 DNA reads TGTGCCACCAGCATCGGGCCGGAGGGTACCTTTAACACTGAAGCTTTCTTT. The full variable domain, its missing parts supplied by reference TRBV15 and TRBJ1-1, is DAMVIQNPRYQVTQFGKPVTLSCSQTLNHNVMYWYQQKSSQAPKLLFHYYDKDFNNEADTPDNFQSRRPNTSFCFLDIRSPGLGDTAMYLCATSIGPEGTFNTEAFFGQGTRLTVV.

V is TRBV15 and J is TRBJ1-1; 7 bases line up with TRBD1. Trimming cost V 2 bases and J 6 bases; bases outside gene matches: 6. This CDR3 is built from 14 residues. Germline values: CDR1 LNHNV, CDR2 YYDKDF (reference sequence). The CDR3 bases are TGTGCCACCAGCAGACGAAGGGACAGCCCTGAAGCTTTCTTT. Its translation: CATSRRRDSPEAFF. The whole variable domain, filled in from reference TRBV15 and TRBJ1-1, reads DAMVIQNPRYQVTQFGKPVTLSCSQTLNHNVMYWYQQKSSQAPKLLFHYYDKDFNNEADTPDNFQSRRPNTSFCFLDIRSPGLGDTAMYLCATSRRRDSPEAFFGQGTRLTVV.

The chain is built from TRBV27 and TRBJ2-1; TRBD1 aligns across 10 bases. J gave up 8 bases and V 5 bases, and 9 bases lay outside the gene matches. The CDR3 covers 15 residues. Germline V gives CDR1 MNHEY, CDR2 SMNVEV (reference sequence). The CDR3 reads CASSPGTGVQHEQFF. The DNA of the CDR3 is TGTGCCAGCAGTCCTGGGACAGGGGTTCAACATGAGCAGTTCTTC.

The chain is built from TRBV7-2 and TRBJ1-2; D remains ambiguous. Germline CDR1 SGHTA, CDR2 FQGNSA. The V end was cut by 3 bases, the J end by 0 bases, with 8 bases between. The CDR3 has 14 amino acids. The CDR3 DNA sequence: TGTGCCAGCAGCTTTGGCTCTTCTAACTATGGCTACACCTTC. It translates to CASSFGSSNYGYTF.